This T cell receptor (beta chain) derives from a study of blood T cells in healthy people across ages. CDR3 length equals 11 residues. CDR1 and CDR2 from the germline V gene are MDHEN and SYDVKM. Trimming took 8 bases from V and 7 from J, leaving 9 bases between them. Study findings and constraints: There was no known CMV status for donors, so expanded clonotype changes were possibly confounded.

Combining a sample-barcoded 5' primer with a J-beta primer mix, a second PCR ran for roughly 7 to 12 cycles. One entry per CDR3 protein, called by TCRdb with MiXCR from the 5' RACE reads. This table holds 600,000 to 850,000 distinct CDR3 sequences, about 40% found once. As concerns this clonotype: What it binds is unknown.

This TCR was recovered from an older woman in good health. Source material: blood. This chain joins TRBV28 and TRBJ2-1; D gene ambiguous. Here the CDR3 reads CASAGENEQFF. In DNA form, the CDR3 reads TGTGCCAGCGCAGGAGAGAATGAGCAGTTCTTC.